These T cell receptor beta chains were read from a single sample in a study of chemoradiotherapy in HPV16-positive cancers. Sequenced by immunoSEQ multiplex PCR; TCRdb stores in-frame clones only, minus some. The sample yields some 5,100 clones, 77% seen once. Sample: tumor tissue, taken from a patient who underwent chemoradiotherapy. Receptor source: a human donor with HPV-associated anogenital cancer. CDR3s include the opening cysteine and the closing phenylalanine or tryptophan. D genes are given only for firm matches. Clone size is shown for a subset of rows, as once, few, many or a class of expanded clone.

clone_size	d_call	v_call	j_call	cdr3_nt	cdr3_aa
.	.	TRBV10-3	TRBJ1-2	TGTGCCATCAGTGATTGGGAGGCCGATGGCTACACCTTC	CAISDWEADGYTF
few	.	TRBV10-3	TRBJ1-5	TGTGCCATCACCCCCAGTAGCAATCAGCCCCAGCATTTT	CAITPSSNQPQHF
.	TRBD1	TRBV5-6	TRBJ2-2	TGTGCCAGCAGTTTTTGGACAGGGGTCACCGGGGAGCTGTTTTTT	CASSFWTGVTGELFF
.	.	TRBV23-1	TRBJ1-2	TGCGCCAGCAGTCAATCGGGCAGGGGCCAAGGCTACACCTTC	CASSQSGRGQGYTF
.	TRBD1	TRBV5-6	TRBJ2-5	TGTGCCAGCAGCCAGGGACAGCCGTACCAAGAGACCCAGTACTTC	CASSQGQPYQETQYF
.	.	TRBV5-1	TRBJ2-3	TGCGCCAGCAGCTTGGAATTGGGAGATACGCAGTATTTT	CASSLELGDTQYF
.	.	TRBV11-3	TRBJ2-1	TGTGCCAGCAGCTTAGCATCCAACTCCTACAATGAGCAGTTCTTC	CASSLASNSYNEQFF
.	.	TRBV5-1	TRBJ1-3	TGCGCCAGCAGCTACTGGGCGGACTCTGGAAACACCATATATTTT	CASSYWADSGNTIYF
once	TRBD2	TRBV9	TRBJ2-7	TGTGCCAGCAGCGTCGGGGGACTAGCGGGAGATGAGCAGTACTTC	CASSVGGLAGDEQYF
once	TRBD1	TRBV6-1	TRBJ1-5	TGTGCCAGCAGGGGACAGCCCCATGAGCCCCAGCATTTT	CASRGQPHEPQHF
.	TRBD2	TRBV7-9	TRBJ2-2	TGTGCCAGCAGCGGACTAGCGGGAGGCGGCGGGGAGCTGTTTTTT	CASSGLAGGGGELFF
.	.	TRBV30	TRBJ1-1	TGTGCCTGGAGGGGGACTGAAGCTTTCTTT	CAWRGTEAFF
large	.	TRBV28	TRBJ2-2	TGTGCCAGCAGCTCACGGGGCACCGGGGAGCTGTTTTTT	CASSSRGTGELFF
.	TRBD2	TRBV7-9	TRBJ2-7	TGTGCCAGCAGCACCACCCTCGGCGGGAGCTCTTCCAAGCAGTACTTC	CASSTTLGGSSSKQYF
.	TRBD2	TRBV7-7	TRBJ2-5	TGTGCTAGCAGCGGGGTCGGGCAAGAGACCCAGTACTTC	CASSGVGQETQYF
few	TRBD1	TRBV30	TRBJ1-1	TGTGCCTGGCAGGACAGGGGCCGGTTGACTGAAGCTTTCTTT	CAWQDRGRLTEAFF
.	TRBD1	TRBV11-1	TRBJ2-3	TGTGCCAGCAGCAGAGACAGGGGGGCTTACACAGATACGCAGTATTTT	CASSRDRGAYTDTQYF
.	TRBD1	TRBV28	TRBJ1-2	TGTGCCAGCAGACCGGGACAGGGACAGGGCTACACCTTC	CASRPGQGQGYTF
.	.	TRBV9	TRBJ2-7	TGTGCCAGCAGCGTCAAGGGCAACCCCTACGAGCAGTACTTC	CASSVKGNPYEQYF
few	.	TRBV12-5	TRBJ2-2	TGTGCTAGTGGTTCGAACCGACAGGTCTTAACCGGGGAGCTGTTTTTT	CASGSNRQVLTGELFF
.	TRBD1	TRBV5-1	TRBJ1-4	TGCGCCAGCAGCGGGGGGACAGGGCCTAATGAAAAACTGTTTTTT	CASSGGTGPNEKLFF
.	TRBD2	TRBV7-9	TRBJ2-1	TGTGCCAGCAGCGAACCGGGACTAGAGTTCAATGAGCAGTTCTTC	CASSEPGLEFNEQFF
.	TRBD1	TRBV28	TRBJ2-2	TGTGCCAGCAGTCCACAGGGGGCCCGGCGTAACGGGGAGCTGTTTTTT	CASSPQGARRNGELFF
.	.	TRBV5-1	TRBJ2-7	TGCGCCAGCAGCTTGGGCGGGGTGGGGTCCTACGAGCAGTACTTC	CASSLGGVGSYEQYF
.	.	TRBV7-6	TRBJ2-3	TGTGCCAGCAGTTTAGAAGTGGTCCGGGACTTACCCACAGATACGCAGTATTTT	CASSLEVVRDLPTDTQYF
once	TRBD2	TRBV15	TRBJ2-3	TGTGCCACCAGCAGAGTGGAAAGCGGGGCTCCAACAGATACGCAGTATTTT	CATSRVESGAPTDTQYF
once	.	TRBV4-2	TRBJ2-7	TGTGCCAGCAGCCAAGAAGACCCAGGCCCGTACGAGCAGTACTTC	CASSQEDPGPYEQYF
.	.	TRBV21-1	TRBJ1-2	TGTGCCAGCAGCAAAGGGAACAGGGAGGATGGCTACACCTTC	CASSKGNREDGYTF
.	TRBD2	TRBV6-5	TRBJ2-1	TGTGCCAGCAATTCCCTCTTTGGGACTATAGATGAGCAGTTCTTC	CASNSLFGTIDEQFF
.	TRBD1	TRBV7-8	TRBJ1-5	TGTGCCAGCAGCCCTTGGGACAGGGATCAGCCCCAGCATTTT	CASSPWDRDQPQHF
.	.	TRBV28	TRBJ2-7	TGTGCCAGCAGTTTCCAAAATTACGAGCAGTACTTC	CASSFQNYEQYF
once	.	TRBV5-4	TRBJ2-7	TGTGCCAGCAGCCCGGGACTCACCTCCTACGAGCAGTACTTC	CASSPGLTSYEQYF
.	.	TRBV19	TRBJ2-3	TGTGCCAGCCTAGGGGCAGGTTCCACAGATACGCAGTATTTT	CASLGAGSTDTQYF
.	TRBD1	TRBV9	TRBJ1-5	TGTGCCAGCAGCCCAGGGGGGGACAGCCGCAATCAGCCCCAGCATTTT	CASSPGGDSRNQPQHF
.	TRBD1	TRBV27	TRBJ2-1	TGTGCCAGCAGTTTCGGGACAGGGGAGCAGTTCTTC	CASSFGTGEQFF
.	.	TRBV7-2	TRBJ1-2	TGTGCCAGCAGCCTTGGGACGACCAACTATGGCTACACCTTC	CASSLGTTNYGYTF
.	.	TRBV30	TRBJ2-6	TGTGCCTGGACCACAGGGAATGGGGCCAACGTCCTGACTTTC	CAWTTGNGANVLTF
.	.	TRBV6-5	TRBJ2-3	TGTGCCAGCACCCTGGGGGCGGGACGGGGAGATACGCAGTATTTT	CASTLGAGRGDTQYF
few	.	TRBV13	TRBJ2-7	TGTGCCAGCAGCTCAGACAGGCCCGGGGAGGAGCAGTACTTC	CASSSDRPGEEQYF
.	.	TRBV29-1	TRBJ1-4	TGCAGCGTTTGCAGCCACCCCAATGAAAAACTGTTTTTT	CSVCSHPNEKLFF
once	.	TRBV6-6	TRBJ1-5	TGTGCCAGCAGTTACGATGGGAGAGGCAATCAGCCCCAGCATTTT	CASSYDGRGNQPQHF
.	TRBD2	TRBV2	TRBJ2-7	TGTGCCAGCAGTGAAGGGGTAGCGGGGGAGCAGTACTTC	CASSEGVAGEQYF
.	.	TRBV27	TRBJ2-1	TGTGCCAGCAGTTGGCAGGGGTCGCCGAATTCAAACAATGAGCAGTTCTTC	CASSWQGSPNSNNEQFF
.	.	TRBV28	TRBJ1-2	TGTGCCAGTCAGTCGTCGGGCCGCGGAAATGGCTACACCTTC	CASQSSGRGNGYTF
.	.	TRBV11-3	TRBJ2-5	TGTGCCAGCAGCTTCCGGGACACAGGGGAGACCCAGTACTTC	CASSFRDTGETQYF
.	TRBD1	TRBV18	TRBJ2-1	TGTGCCAGCTCACAGGTCACGGGACAGGCAATTGTGGAGCAGTTCTTC	CASSQVTGQAIVEQFF
.	.	TRBV5-6	TRBJ1-5	TGTGCCAGCAGCCAGGGGTGGGGGGCTGGGCAGCCCCAGCATTTT	CASSQGWGAGQPQHF
.	TRBD2	TRBV7-3	TRBJ2-2	TGTGCCAGCAGCTTTGGCAGCGGGGGATCCACCGGGGAGCTGTTTTTT	CASSFGSGGSTGELFF
.	TRBD1	TRBV7-9	TRBJ1-1	TGTGCCAGCAGCCCGGCTGGACAGGGTCACACTGAAGCTTTCTTT	CASSPAGQGHTEAFF
.	.	TRBV7-3	TRBJ1-1	TGTGCCAGCAGCTTTGACCCCCTGGCCACTGAAGCTTTCTTT	CASSFDPLATEAFF
few	.	TRBV29-1	TRBJ1-1	TGCAGCGTTGTAGACTCTAGGGCTTTCTTT	CSVVDSRAFF
few	TRBD1	TRBV2	TRBJ2-2	TGTGCCAGCAGTGAAGCGCTTAGGGGGCTCGGGGAGCTGTTTTTT	CASSEALRGLGELFF
.	.	TRBV7-9	TRBJ2-6	TGTGCCAGCAGCTTTACGGGGGCTGGGGCCAACGTCCTGACTTTC	CASSFTGAGANVLTF
few	.	TRBV4-1	TRBJ2-7	TGCGCCAGCAGCCACCCCGGACGGTCGCGGGTCTCCGAGCAGTACTTC	CASSHPGRSRVSEQYF
large	TRBD1	TRBV6-4	TRBJ2-7	TGTGCCAGACTACCGGGACAGGAGTTATCCTACTTGCGGTACTTC	CARLPGQELSYLRYF
.	.	TRBV30	TRBJ2-3	TGTGCCTGGAGTGTACCCCCCACAGATACGCAGTATTTT	CAWSVPPTDTQYF
.	.	TRBV7-2	TRBJ2-7	TGTGCCAGCAGCTTAGATTGGGGCACTTACGAGCAGTACTTC	CASSLDWGTYEQYF